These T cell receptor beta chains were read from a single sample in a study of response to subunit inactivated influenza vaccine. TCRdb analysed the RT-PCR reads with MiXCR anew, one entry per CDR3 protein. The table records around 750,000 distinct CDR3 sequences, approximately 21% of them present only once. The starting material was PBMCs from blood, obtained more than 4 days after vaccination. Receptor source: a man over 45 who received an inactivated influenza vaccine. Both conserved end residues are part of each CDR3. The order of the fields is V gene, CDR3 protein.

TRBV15,CATSRKDRGFNYGYTF
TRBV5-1,CASSLGPSDQETQYF
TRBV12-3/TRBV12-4,CASSLDSYNQPQHF
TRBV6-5,CASSSRDRAVYGYTF
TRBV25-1,CASSRPLTGSEKLFF
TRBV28,CASSLRGVGEQYF
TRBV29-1,CSAAQGNSNQPQHF
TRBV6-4,CASSAERGYNEQFF
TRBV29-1,CSVTQRGTLSYEQYF
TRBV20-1,CSARVDEVYGYTF
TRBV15,CATSSSGRYNEQFF
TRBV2,CASSPGLAGPDTGELFF
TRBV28,CASRPGGPGDTQYF
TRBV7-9,CASSLGLADGELFF
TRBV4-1,CASSLNFVGFTEAFF
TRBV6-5,CASSYSLGRYNEQFF
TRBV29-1,CSVGVGSPGDTQYF
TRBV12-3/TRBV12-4,CASSMGLPKGHEQYF
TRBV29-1,CSVQQRSAYEQYF
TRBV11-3,CASSIAGELFF
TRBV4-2,CASSQEGGAYNEQFF
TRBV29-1,CSVGGYYYNEQFF
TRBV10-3,CAISETSGATDTQYF
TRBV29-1,CSVEDRKTGNTGELFF
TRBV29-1,CSVGARGLYNEQFF
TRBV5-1,CASSPQGFLSEQYF
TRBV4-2,CASSLTRDNEQFF
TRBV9,CASSPATGYGQYF
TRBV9,CASSSGQLSYNEQFF
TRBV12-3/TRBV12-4,CARGAGEIISYEQYF
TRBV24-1,CATRPASGETQYF
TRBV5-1,CASSLTSRSYEQYF
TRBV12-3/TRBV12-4,CASSYSGRSINEQFF
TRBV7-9,CASRGTDRGGGEQYF
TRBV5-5,CASSLVSGQGNSPLHF
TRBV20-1,CSARGGLAGRTDTQYF
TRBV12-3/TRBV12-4,CASSLRSGGYTF
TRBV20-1,CSARNSGPSSYEQYF
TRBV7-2,CASSGLAGGLQTQYF
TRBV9,CASSVDVGGADQYF
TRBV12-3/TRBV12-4,CASSWQGSYEQYF